This T cell receptor beta chain was recovered during a study of control samples from healthy donors and cancer patients. Assay: immunoSEQ multiplex PCR; the TCRdb copy retains only in-frame clones and omits some. The sample contains fewer than 70,000 clones, around 94% of which appear only once. Germline V gene sequence: CDR1 LNHDA, CDR2 SQIVND (reference sequence). There are 15 residues in the CDR3. Trimming took 5 bases from V and 16 from J; bases not matched to a gene: 17. This chain connects TRBV19 to TRBJ1-4; 9 positions match TRBD1. Input material: blood. This receptor was identified in a man aged 30 to 39 in good health. The CDR3 here is CASSERGGTGILAFF. The CDR3 nucleotides are TGTGCCAGTAGTGAACGTGGCGGGACAGGGATTCTCGCGTTTTTT.